The source of this T cell receptor (beta chain) is a study of blood T cell repertoires in COVID-19. Study-level background: Samples representing acute and convalescent COVID-19 were sourced from the United States, Italy and Spain.

This CDR3 has 12 amino acids. Per germline, CDR1 SGHAT and CDR2 FQNNGV. With V trimmed by 4 bases and J by 15 bases, 9 bases remained unmatched. Measured with immunoSEQ multiplex PCR; TCRdb has only the in-frame clones, and not every one. Among about 210,000 clones listed, 80% to 90% were seen once. The chain combines TRBV11-2 with TRBJ2-1; 7 bases agree with TRBD1. This clonotype was obtained from a woman aged 45-65 years with acute or convalescent COVID-19. Sequencing was performed on peripheral blood. CDR3 residues: CASSSRQGYMFF. For the CDR3, the DNA is TGTGCCAGCAGCTCAAGACAGGGATATATGTTCTTC. Filled out from reference TRBV11-2 and TRBJ2-1, the complete variable domain reads EAGVAQSPRYKIIEKRQSVAFWCNPISGHATLYWYQQILGQGPKLLIQFQNNGVVDDSQLPKDRFSAERLKGVDSTLKIQPAKLEDSAVYLCASSSRQGYMFFGPGTRLTVL.